What follows are 12 T cell receptor beta chains derived from one specimen sequenced in a study of OX40 agonist ivuxolimab in advanced cancers. Libraries were prepared by immunoSEQ multiplex PCR; TCRdb keeps only in-frame clonotypes and omits some of them. Counted here are about 19,000 clones, about four fifths occurring once; the ten biggest clones make up about 10%. Sample: CD4+ or CD8+ T cells sorted from blood, taken in a trial of the OX40 agonist ivuxolimab. Receptors originate from an adult with an advanced solid tumor such as melanoma, head and neck, liver or kidney cancer.

The gene calls are TRBV11-2 and TRBJ2-3; possible D gene TRBD1, 6 bases. V was shortened by 7 bases and J by 3 bases, with 23 bases between the two germline ends. The germline V gene encodes CDR1 SGHAT and CDR2 FQNNGV. The CDR3 is 17 amino acids. DNA for the CDR3: TGTGCCAGCAACCCAAAACCAAGGACAGCAGGGACAGATACGCAGTATTTT. Translated, it gives CASNPKPRTAGTDTQYF.

The V gene is TRBV27, the J gene TRBJ1-1; 8 nucleotides align to TRBD1. The CDR3 covers 14 residues. V shed 2 bases and J 4 bases; nucleotides not matched to a gene: 3. Per the germline V gene, CDR1 is MNHEY and CDR2 is SMNVEV (reference sequence). CDR3 sequence: CASSLNRGGTEAFF. In DNA form, the CDR3 reads TGTGCCAGCAGTTTAAACAGGGGGGGCACTGAAGCTTTCTTT.

The chain has TRBV28 and TRBJ1-2; TRBD1 agrees at 10 bases. Germline trimming cut 1 base from V and 1 base from J; bases unmatched to any gene: 15. The CDR3 contains 20 residues. Germline V CDR1 and CDR2: MDHEN, SYDVKM. CDR3 coding DNA: TGTGCCAGCAGTTTATCGACTCTGTTGAGACAGGGGGCTTTTAACTATGGCTACACCTTC. As protein: CASSLSTLLRQGAFNYGYTF.

The DNA for the CDR3 is TGTGCCAGCAGTCGGGACTCAACCGGGGAGCTGTTTTTT. Residues: CASSRDSTGELFF. The rearrangement joins TRBV6-5 to TRBJ2-2; possible D gene TRBD2, 6 bases. This CDR3 is 13 amino acids long. The germline gives CDR1 MNHEY, CDR2 SVGAGI. The V gene lost 5 bases and the J gene lost 5 bases, with 9 bases spanning the gap.

The chain couples TRBV5-8 to TRBJ2-7; D not resolved. Germline loops: CDR1 SGHTS, CDR2 YDEGEE. Trimming pared 0 bases from V and 6 bases from J, leaving 4 bases between. The CDR3 runs 11 residues. The DNA of the CDR3 is TGTGCCAGCAGCTTGGTGGTCGAGCAGTACTTC. This gives the protein CASSLVVEQYF.

The chain combines TRBV15 with TRBJ2-4, with D unclear. With 4 bases removed from V and 15 bases from J, the gap between germline ends came to 13 bases. Per germline, CDR1 LNHNV and CDR2 YYDKDF (reference sequence). This CDR3 contains 11 residues. The CDR3 is CATSTGRVWYF. DNA of the CDR3: TGTGCCACCAGCACAGGACGAGTATGGTACTTC.

The rearrangement uses TRBV10-3 and TRBJ2-1, with TRBD2 matching 8 bases. The CDR3 is 16 amino acids. The trim removed 4 bases at V and 6 bases at J, leaving 11 bases unmatched. In germline, CDR1 is ENHRY, CDR2 SYGVKD. The CDR3: CAISGAISGSSNEQFF. CDR3 sequence (DNA): TGTGCCATCAGTGGGGCGATCAGCGGGAGTTCCAATGAGCAGTTCTTC.

The chain links TRBV19 to TRBJ2-1; possibly TRBD2 for D (5 bases). CDR1 is LNHDA and CDR2 is SQIVND in the germline V gene (reference sequence). Trimming removed 3 bases at V and 3 bases at J, with 12 bases between. CDR3 length: 15 amino acids. CDR3 sequence (DNA): TGTGCCAGTAGTATTGGGAGACGACTCTACAATGAGCAGTTCTTC. This gives the protein CASSIGRRLYNEQFF.

The V and J genes are TRBV11-2 and TRBJ1-2; D perhaps matches TRBD1 (6 bases). Germline V CDR1 and CDR2: SGHAT, FQNNGV. The CDR3 loop spans 16 amino acids. V was trimmed by 1 base and J by 4 bases, leaving 16 bases between them. The CDR3 spells CASSLGFGGRGYGYTF. The CDR3 region has the DNA TGTGCCAGCAGCTTAGGGTTCGGGGGCCGAGGCTATGGCTACACCTTC.

The chain has TRBV9 and TRBJ2-1; D unresolved. The V gene's germline CDR1 is SGDLS and CDR2 YYNGEE. The CDR3 consists of 15 residues. V lost 0 bases, J lost 2 bases, and 9 bases lay in between. The CDR3 spells CASSVGVSPYNEQFF. Written as DNA, the CDR3 is TGTGCCAGCAGCGTAGGTGTGAGCCCCTACAATGAGCAGTTCTTC.

The chain links TRBV5-6 to TRBJ2-7; TRBD1 might be the D (6 bases). Trimming left V 3 bases short and J 3 bases short, with 13 bases between. Germline CDR1 reads SGHDT; CDR2 reads YYEEEE. The CDR3 loop spans 14 amino acids. The CDR3 nucleotides are TGTGCCAGCAGCTCGGACAGCTTAAGCTACGAGCAGTACTTC. Its protein is CASSSDSLSYEQYF.

This clone ranks as large. This chain uses TRBV2 with TRBJ2-5, with TRBD2 matching 13 bases. V was pared by 4 bases and J by 7 bases, with 6 bases of the junction left unmatched. The germline gives CDR1 SNHLY, CDR2 FYNNEI. The CDR3 is 15 residues long. The CDR3 sequence is CASSGGLAGRGTQYF. The CDR3 region has the DNA TGTGCCAGCAGTGGGGGACTAGCGGGGCGGGGGACCCAGTACTTC. Full variable domain (remainder filled in from reference TRBV2 and TRBJ2-5): EPEVTQTPSHQVTQMGQEVILRCVPISNHLYFYWYRQILGQKVEFLVSFYNNEISEKSEIFDDQFSVERPDGSNFTLKIRSTKLEDSAMYFCASSGGLAGRGTQYFGPGTRLLVL.